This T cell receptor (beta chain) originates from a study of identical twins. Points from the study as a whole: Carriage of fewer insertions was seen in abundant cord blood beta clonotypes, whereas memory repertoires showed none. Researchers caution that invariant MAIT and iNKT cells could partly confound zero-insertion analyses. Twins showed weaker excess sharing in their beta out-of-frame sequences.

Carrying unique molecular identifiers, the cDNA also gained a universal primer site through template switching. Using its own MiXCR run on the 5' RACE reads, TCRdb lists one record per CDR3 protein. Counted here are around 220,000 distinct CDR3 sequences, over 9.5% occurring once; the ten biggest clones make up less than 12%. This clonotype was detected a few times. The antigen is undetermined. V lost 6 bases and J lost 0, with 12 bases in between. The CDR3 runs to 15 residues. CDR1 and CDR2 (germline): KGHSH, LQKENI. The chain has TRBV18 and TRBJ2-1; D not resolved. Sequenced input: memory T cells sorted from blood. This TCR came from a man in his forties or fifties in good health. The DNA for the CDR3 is TGTGCCAGCTCCGCCCGGAGTAGCTCCTACAATGAGCAGTTCTTC. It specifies CASSARSSSYNEQFF.